This TCR beta chain came from a study of blood T cell repertoires in COVID-19. Only in-frame clones appear in the TCRdb table, and some are missing; sequencing was by immunoSEQ multiplex PCR. There are about 170,000 clones in the sample; 84% occur only once, and more than 14% lies in the top ten. The specimen was peripheral blood. The clonotype was recovered from a woman aged 70 to 79 with COVID-19, enrolled during active disease.

The CDR3 protein is CATSRDRSRQAFF. Written as DNA, the CDR3 is TGTGCCACCAGCCGTGATCGGAGTCGGCAAGCTTTCTTT. V gene TRBV15 combines with J gene TRBJ1-1; the D is unclear. CDR3 length: 13 amino acids. Trimming removed 5 bases from V and 9 bases from J, with 16 bases in between. In germline, CDR1 is LNHNV, CDR2 YYDKDF (reference sequence).